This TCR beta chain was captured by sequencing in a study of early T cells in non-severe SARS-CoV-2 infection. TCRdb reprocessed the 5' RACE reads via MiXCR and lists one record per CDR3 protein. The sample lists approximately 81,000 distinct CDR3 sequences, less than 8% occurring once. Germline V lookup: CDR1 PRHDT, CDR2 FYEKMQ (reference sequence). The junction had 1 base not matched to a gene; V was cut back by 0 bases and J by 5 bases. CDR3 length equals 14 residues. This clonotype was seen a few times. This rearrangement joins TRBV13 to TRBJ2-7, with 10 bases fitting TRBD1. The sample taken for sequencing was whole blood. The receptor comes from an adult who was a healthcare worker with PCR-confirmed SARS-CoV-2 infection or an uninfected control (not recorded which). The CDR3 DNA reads TGTGCCAGCAGCTTAGGGACAGGGGGCGACGAGCAGTACTTC. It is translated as CASSLGTGGDEQYF.